This T cell receptor beta chain was identified during a study of T cells after posttransplantation cyclophosphamide. J lost 3 bases, V lost 6 bases, and 7 bases had no gene match. CDR1 and CDR2 from the germline V gene are LGHNA and YNFKEQ. The CDR3 consists of 15 residues. This clone has a count of ten or more. Antigen specificity is unknown. Study-wide points: TRB clonality was highly associated with recipient CMV seropositivity and reactivation.

Using immunoSEQ multiplex PCR, the repertoire was profiled, and TCRdb retains in-frame clones only, with some absent. The data show 37,000 or so clones, with none appearing a single time. The specimen was PBMCs. The TCR was taken from a man aged 30 to 45 in good health and a related stem cell transplant donor. The rearrangement joins TRBV4-2 to TRBJ2-2, with 7 bases fitting TRBD1. The CDR3 region is CASSRGTADTGELFF. The CDR3, as DNA: TGTGCCAGCAGTCGAGGGACAGCGGACACCGGGGAGCTGTTTTTT.